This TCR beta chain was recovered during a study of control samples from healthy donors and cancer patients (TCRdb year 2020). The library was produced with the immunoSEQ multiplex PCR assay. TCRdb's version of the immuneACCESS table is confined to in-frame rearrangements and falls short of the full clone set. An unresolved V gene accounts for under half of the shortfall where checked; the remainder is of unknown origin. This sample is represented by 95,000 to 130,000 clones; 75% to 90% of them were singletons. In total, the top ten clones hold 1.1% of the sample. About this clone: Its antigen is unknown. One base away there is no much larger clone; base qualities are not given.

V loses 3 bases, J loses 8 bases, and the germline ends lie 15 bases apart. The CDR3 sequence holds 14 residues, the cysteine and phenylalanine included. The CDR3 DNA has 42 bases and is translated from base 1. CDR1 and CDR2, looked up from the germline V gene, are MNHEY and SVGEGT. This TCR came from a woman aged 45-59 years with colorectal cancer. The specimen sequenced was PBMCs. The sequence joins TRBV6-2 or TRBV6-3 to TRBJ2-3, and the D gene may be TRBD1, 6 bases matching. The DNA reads TGTGCCAGCAGTTATACTAGGGACACCCGTACGCAGTATTTT. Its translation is CASSYTRDTRTQYF.